This T cell receptor beta chain derives from a study of blood T cells in healthy people across ages (dated by TCRdb to 2014 to 2015). The study in broad terms: Template switching captured roughly one uniquely barcoded TCR beta cDNA molecule per two T cells in model experiments. The study analyzed two additional independent replicas of 1 million unique cDNA reads from the same blood draw for two donors, one aged 18 to 29 and one aged 80 or older. The study measured age-related changes in TCR beta repertoire diversity using deep sequencing normalized with unique cDNA molecular identifiers. To avoid experimental bias, donors of different ages were randomly spread across the sequencing lanes. Four age groups were formed from the donors: young (average roughly 16 years), middle-aged (around 37), aged (over 55) and long-lived (82). The research as a whole found: Compared with the aged group, the long-lived group had more naive CD4+ T cells, fewer expanded clones and increased TCR diversity, suggesting age selection. Estimates of total diversity based on one million sequenced T cells were regarded as lower bounds and as underestimates. As age increased, observed TCR beta diversity per million T cells dropped in a roughly linear way, and a significant reduction was already evident by age 40. Bulk unsorted PBMC profiling prevented conclusive comparison of naive and antigen-experienced compartments. Because the CMV infection status of the donors was unknown, age-related changes in expanded clonotypes may potentially have been confounded. A strong correlation was found between observed TCR beta diversity and the percentage of naive T cells measured by flow cytometry.

The roughly 39 donors, aged about 6 to 100 years, were systemically healthy Caucasian individuals from Russia. About 9.1 milliliters of peripheral blood were collected from each donor into EDTA-treated Vacutainer tubes. Ficoll-Paque density-gradient centrifugation was used to isolate PBMCs, with at least 6 million obtained per sample. Trizol reagent was used to extract total RNA from the PBMCs, yielding at least 5.5 micrograms per sample. For every donor, flow cytometry on a PBMC aliquot measured the percentage of naive CD45RAhigh/CD27high T cells. This clonotype was picked up many times. Its antigen target is currently unknown. Base qualities were left out, and no much larger clone turns up one base away. Libraries were built with 5' RACE. The sequencing machine was an Illumina HiSeq 2500. A second roughly 6 to 11 cycle PCR used a sample-barcoded 5' primer and a J-beta primer mix. A template-switch 5' adaptor carrying 12 random nucleotides introduced a unique molecular identifier onto each TCR beta cDNA molecule. Each sample yielded at least 2.5 million CDR3-containing paired-end reads. All of the RNA was converted into first-strand cDNA using the Mint cDNA synthesis kit, with a TRBC-specific oligonucleotide serving as the primer. After uracil-DNA glycosylase treatment, a first 18-cycle PCR used universal primers M1SS and BC2_uni_R on all cDNA. Concerning the study's data processing: Normalization of each sample was performed by random selection of 1 million high-quality reads, each carrying a distinct molecular identifier. Reads sharing molecular identifiers were discarded rather than binned into consensus sequences. MiTCR, run with a Q25 quality threshold and the strictest error-elimination algorithm, handled CDR3 identification, clonotype clustering and error correction. A nonparametric unseen species model using Euler transformation provided a lower-bound estimate of total TCR beta diversity. The public reads were reanalyzed by TCRdb: fastp trimming at Q25, MiXCR alignment, in-frame beta chains only. One record per CDR3 amino acid sequence lists the most common genes and DNA. Clone size and V and J calls follow TCRdb, not the original study. The sample table holds 350,000 to 450,000 distinct CDR3 sequences, of which approximately 47% were seen once. 45% to 55% of the sample comes from the top ten.

The TCR comes from a man aged 60 to 69 in good health. The specimen was blood.

The bases are TGTGCCAGCACCCCCCTAGGGTCAGGCTCCTATGGCTACACCTTC. Its protein product is CASTPLGSGSYGYTF. The receptor chain draws on TRBV27 and TRBJ1-2, with the identity of the D gene unclear. CDR3 length: 15 amino acids, cysteine to phenylalanine. Only the CDR3 part of the read is kept: 45 bases, read in frame from the first base. V drops 7 bases and J drops 4 bases, leaving 19 bases in between. In the germline V gene (reference sequence), CDR1 corresponds to MNHEY and CDR2 to SMNVEV.